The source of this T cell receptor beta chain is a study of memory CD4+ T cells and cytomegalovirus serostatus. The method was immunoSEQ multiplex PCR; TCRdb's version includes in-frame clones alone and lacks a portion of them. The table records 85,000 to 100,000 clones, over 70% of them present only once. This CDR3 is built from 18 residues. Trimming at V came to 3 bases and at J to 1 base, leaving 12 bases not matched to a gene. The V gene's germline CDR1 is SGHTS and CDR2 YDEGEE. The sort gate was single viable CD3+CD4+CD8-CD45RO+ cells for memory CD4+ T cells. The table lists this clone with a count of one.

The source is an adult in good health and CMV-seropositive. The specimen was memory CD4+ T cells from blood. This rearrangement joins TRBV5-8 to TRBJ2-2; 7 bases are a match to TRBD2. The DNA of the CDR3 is TGTGCCAGCAGCTCCTTGTCGGCTCTAGCGGAGAACACCGGGGAGCTGTTTTTT. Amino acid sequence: CASSSLSALAENTGELFF.